Sequencing of this TCR beta chain was carried out in a study of vaccination and CD4 T cells after COVID-19. Study background: Samples were taken after vaccination, a median of around 67 days after dose two, with a range of 14 to 241.

Germline V gene data show CDR1 as DFQATT and CDR2 as SNEGSKA (reference sequence). The CDR3 loop spans 13 amino acids. Trimming stripped 4 bases from V and 2 bases from J, with 12 bases between. Treatment: approximately 9-day PBMC culture with coronavirus spike peptide pools or control peptides (ViraFEST assay). Healthy volunteers who received the vaccine had not previously caught SARS-CoV-2, negative nucleocapsid antibody results before and after vaccination showed. Whole-study findings and limits: When vaccine-specific clones from convalescent patients were examined, 304 of 307 were spike mono-reactive. For SARS-CoV-2-reactive clonotypes, the median went from about 20 to 38, a nonsignificant increase.

In its sample, this clonotype was seen a few times. Antigen unknown. The Oncomine TCR Beta short-read assay was applied to DNA of cultured CD4+ T cells. TCRdb redid the calling of the PCR reads with MiXCR, one entry per CDR3 protein. This sample has roughly 12,000 distinct CDR3 sequences, with 30% to 35% found just once. The chain is built from TRBV20-1 and TRBJ2-7; D is perhaps TRBD1 (6 bases). The specimen was CD4+ T cells from blood, cultured in vitro, collected before SARS-CoV-2 vaccination. The sequence came from a human donor who received a COVID-19 vaccine. CDR3 loop: CSATGDDTYEQYF. CDR3 sequence (DNA): TGCAGTGCTACAGGGGACGACACCTACGAGCAGTACTTC.